Sequencing of this T cell receptor (beta chain) was carried out in a study of T cells in Graves' hyperthyroidism and ophthalmopathy. This clonotype was observed many times. From RNA transcripts, TCR beta CDR3 regions were amplified. TCR CDR3 regions were first amplified by RT-PCR with HTBI primers. TCRdb called the multiplex PCR reads again in MiXCR, with one record for every CDR3 protein. The data contain about 300,000 distinct CDR3 sequences, approximately 18% of them seen just once; the ten biggest clones take up less than 45%. This receptor was taken from a man in his fifties with Graves' ophthalmopathy. Sequences were obtained from blood.

CDR3 DNA: TGTGCCAGCAGCGTCACAGGGACTACTAGCGGGAGTAACCACGAGCAGTACTTC. Translating it yields CASSVTGTTSGSNHEQYF. This chain links TRBV28 with TRBJ2-7; 11 bases map to TRBD2. The CDR3 covers 18 residues. Germline loops: CDR1 MDHEN, CDR2 SYDVKM. V dropped 6 bases and J dropped 5; count of bases not matched to a gene: 18.